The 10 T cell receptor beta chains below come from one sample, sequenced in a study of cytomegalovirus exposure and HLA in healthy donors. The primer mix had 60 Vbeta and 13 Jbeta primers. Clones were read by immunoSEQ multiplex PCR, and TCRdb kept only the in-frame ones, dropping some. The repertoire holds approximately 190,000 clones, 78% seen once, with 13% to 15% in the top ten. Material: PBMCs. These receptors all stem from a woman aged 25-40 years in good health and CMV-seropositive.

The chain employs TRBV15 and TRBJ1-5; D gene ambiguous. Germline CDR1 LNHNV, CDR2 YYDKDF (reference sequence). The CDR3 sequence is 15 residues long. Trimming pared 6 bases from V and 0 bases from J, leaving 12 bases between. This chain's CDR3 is CATSTSRGSNQPQHF. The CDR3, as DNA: TGTGCCACCAGTACCTCCCGGGGTAGCAATCAGCCCCAGCATTTT.

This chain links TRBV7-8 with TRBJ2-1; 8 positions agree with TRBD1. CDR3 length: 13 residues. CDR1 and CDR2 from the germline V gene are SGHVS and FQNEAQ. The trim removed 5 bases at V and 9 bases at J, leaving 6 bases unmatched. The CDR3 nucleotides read TGTGCCAGCAGCAACAGGGGGAGCGGTGAGCAGTTCTTC. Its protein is CASSNRGSGEQFF.

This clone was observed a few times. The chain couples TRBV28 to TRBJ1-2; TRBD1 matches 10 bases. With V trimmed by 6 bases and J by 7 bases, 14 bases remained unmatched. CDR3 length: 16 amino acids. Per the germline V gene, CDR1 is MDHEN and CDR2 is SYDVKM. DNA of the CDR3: TGTGCCAGCAGGCCTATTCTGGGACAGGGGTCTTCTGGCTACACCTTC. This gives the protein CASRPILGQGSSGYTF.

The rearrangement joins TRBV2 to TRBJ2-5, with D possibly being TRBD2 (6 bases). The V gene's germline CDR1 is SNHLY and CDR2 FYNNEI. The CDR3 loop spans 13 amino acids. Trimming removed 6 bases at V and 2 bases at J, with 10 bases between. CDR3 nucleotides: TGTGCCAGCAGCCTAGCGATGCAAGAGACCCAGTACTTC. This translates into CASSLAMQETQYF.

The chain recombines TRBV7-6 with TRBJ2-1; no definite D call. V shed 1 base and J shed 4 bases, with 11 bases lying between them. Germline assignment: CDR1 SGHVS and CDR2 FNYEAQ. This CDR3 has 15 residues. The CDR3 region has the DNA TGTGCCAGCAGCTTAGTACTTGGTTGGTACAATGAGCAGTTCTTC. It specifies CASSLVLGWYNEQFF.

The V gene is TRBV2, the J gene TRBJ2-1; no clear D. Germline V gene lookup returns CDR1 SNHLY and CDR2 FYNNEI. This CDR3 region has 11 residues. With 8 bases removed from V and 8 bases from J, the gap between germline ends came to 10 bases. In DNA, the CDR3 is TGTGCCAGCCGCAGTGGAGATGAGCAGTTCTTC. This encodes CASRSGDEQFF.

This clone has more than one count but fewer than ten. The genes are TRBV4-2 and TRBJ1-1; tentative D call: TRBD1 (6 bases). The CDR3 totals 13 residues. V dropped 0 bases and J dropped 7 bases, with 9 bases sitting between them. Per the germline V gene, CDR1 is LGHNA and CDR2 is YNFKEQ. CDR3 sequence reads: CASSQERGIEAFF. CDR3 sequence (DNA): TGTGCCAGCAGCCAAGAAAGGGGGATTGAAGCTTTCTTT.

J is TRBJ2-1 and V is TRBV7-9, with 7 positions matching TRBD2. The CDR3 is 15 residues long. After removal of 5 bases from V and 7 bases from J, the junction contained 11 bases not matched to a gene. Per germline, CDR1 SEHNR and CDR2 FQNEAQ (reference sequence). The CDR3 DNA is TGTGCCAGCAGCCCCAAGGGCGGGAGTGGAAATGAGCAGTTCTTC. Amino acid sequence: CASSPKGGSGNEQFF.

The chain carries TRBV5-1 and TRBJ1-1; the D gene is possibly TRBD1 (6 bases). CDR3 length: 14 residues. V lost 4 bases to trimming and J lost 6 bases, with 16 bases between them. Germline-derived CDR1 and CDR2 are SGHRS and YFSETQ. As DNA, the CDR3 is TGCGCCAGCAGCGTAACCGACAGGATCCCTGAAGCTTTCTTT. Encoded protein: CASSVTDRIPEAFF.

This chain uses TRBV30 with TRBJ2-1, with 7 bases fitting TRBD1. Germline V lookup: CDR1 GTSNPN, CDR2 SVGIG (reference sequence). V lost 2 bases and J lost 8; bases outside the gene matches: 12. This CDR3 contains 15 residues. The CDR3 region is CAWSLRQGPLDEQFF. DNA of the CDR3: TGTGCCTGGAGTCTCCGACAGGGCCCGCTCGATGAGCAGTTCTTC.